This T cell receptor beta chain was sequenced during a study of blood T cell repertoires in COVID-19. Study-wide context: The origin of the acute and convalescent COVID-19 samples was the United States, Italy and Spain. Sample material is recorded as cDNA or gDNA derived from T cells, B-cell-depleted T cells, or PBMCs.

Original data processing: Reference gene primer amplification gave estimated nucleated cell counts. The table came from immunoSEQ multiplex PCR; TCRdb's copy has only in-frame clones and leaves some out. From that table come the V and J calls and clone size; the DNA was used to work out D and trimming. The sample lists 150,000 to 200,000 clones, 65% to 85% occurring once. The sequence came from a woman in her 30s with acute or convalescent COVID-19. The sequencing sample was made of peripheral blood.

CDR3 bases: TGTGCCAGCAGTCTGGGACAGGCTAACGAGCAGTACTTC. It translates to CASSLGQANEQYF. The gene calls are TRBV12-3 or TRBV12-4 and TRBJ2-7, with 8 bases identical to TRBD1. The CDR3 sequence is 13 residues long. The V and J ends lost 5 bases and 5 bases, in that order; junction bases with no gene match: 5.